These 16 T cell receptor beta chains came from one sample sequenced in a study of CD8 T cells in ankylosing spondylitis. TCRdb analysed the 5' RACE reads with MiXCR anew, one entry per CDR3 protein. The sample yields about 750,000 distinct CDR3 sequences, under 20% seen once. General observations from the study: For ankylosing spondylitis blood, a TCR beta motif of 8 or 9 highly homologous variants appeared characteristic.

Their recognized antigens are unknown. Sequences were obtained from blood, either unsorted or a sorted T cell fraction (not recorded which). All receptors come from a male donor with ankylosing spondylitis.

This clonotype was observed a handful of times. V gene TRBV4-1 combines with J gene TRBJ2-1; D might be TRBD2 (6 bases). CDR3 length: 17 amino acids. V dropped 2 bases and J dropped 3 bases, with 17 bases sitting between them. Germline V gene lookup returns CDR1 MGHRA and CDR2 YSYEKL. CDR3 loop: CASSQFPPGLGYNEQFF. The CDR3 nucleotides read TGCGCCAGCAGCCAATTCCCCCCGGGACTTGGCTACAATGAGCAGTTCTTC.

This clonotype was seen a handful of times. The chain joins TRBV7-6 to TRBJ2-3, with 14 bases matching TRBD2. Germline V gene lookup returns CDR1 SGHVS and CDR2 FNYEAQ. V shed 4 bases, J shed 3 bases, and the junction held 9 bases outside the gene matches. CDR3 length equals 18 residues. CDR3 DNA sequence: TGTGCCAGCAGCTCCAGAACCGGGACTAGCGGGAGAACAGATACGCAGTATTTT. Residues: CASSSRTGTSGRTDTQYF.

This clonotype was found a few times. The V call is TRBV5-1, the J call TRBJ1-1; TRBD1 matches 7 bases. The CDR3 sequence is 15 residues long. J was trimmed by 4 bases and V by 0 bases; bases with no gene match: 6. Germline V gene sequence: CDR1 SGHRS, CDR2 YFSETQ. The chain's CDR3 is CASSLAGAGGTEAFF. As DNA, the CDR3 is TGCGCCAGCAGCTTGGCCGGGGCAGGGGGCACTGAAGCTTTCTTT.

The chain employs TRBV20-1 and TRBJ2-3; TRBD2 matches 9 bases. V shed 0 bases and J 5 bases; nucleotides not matched to a gene: 9. The CDR3 extends over 16 amino acids. Germline-derived CDR1 and CDR2 are DFQATT and SNEGSKA (reference sequence). The CDR3 sequence is CSARDAASGNVDTQYF. CDR3 in DNA: TGCAGTGCTAGAGATGCGGCTAGCGGGAATGTAGATACGCAGTATTTT.

The rearrangement links TRBV20-1 to TRBJ2-6; 11 positions match TRBD1. This CDR3 contains 19 residues. Germline-derived CDR1 and CDR2 are DFQATT and SNEGSKA (reference sequence). The junction had 7 bases not matched to a gene; V was cut back by 0 bases and J by 0 bases. This chain's CDR3 is CSAREWTGGNRSGANVLTF. The CDR3 DNA reads as TGCAGTGCTAGAGAGTGGACAGGGGGCAACCGCTCTGGGGCCAACGTCCTGACTTTC.

The chain is built from TRBV29-1 and TRBJ2-7; possibly TRBD2 for D (5 bases). The V gene lost 1 base and the J gene lost 2 bases, with 12 bases spanning the gap. Germline V gene lookup returns CDR1 SQVTM and CDR2 ANQGSEA. The CDR3 spans 14 residues. CDR3 coding DNA: TGCAGCGTTGAAGTTGGGCTAGCTCCCTACGAGCAGTACTTC. This encodes CSVEVGLAPYEQYF.

The V and J genes are TRBV7-9 and TRBJ1-5, with 10 bases matching TRBD1. The CDR3 is 16 amino acids. CDR1 is SEHNR, CDR2 FQNEAQ, per germline (reference sequence). Trimming at V came to 5 bases and at J to 1 base, leaving 5 bases not matched to a gene. The CDR3 spells CASSDGTGVSNQPQHF. The CDR3 region has the DNA TGTGCCAGCAGCGATGGGACAGGGGTGAGCAATCAGCCCCAGCATTTT. Based on the CDR3 plus reference TRBV7-9 and TRBJ1-5, the full variable domain is DTGVSQNPRHKITKRGQNVTFRCDPISEHNRLYWYRQTLGQGPEFLTYFQNEAQLEKSRLLSDRFSAERPKGSFSTLEIQRTEQGDSAMYLCASSDGTGVSNQPQHFGDGTRLSIL.

This clonotype showed up many times. The CDR3 is CASSQGQGTDTQYF. CDR3 nucleotides: TGTGCCAGCAGCCAGGGACAGGGGACAGATACGCAGTATTTT. V is TRBV3-1 and J is TRBJ2-3, with 10 bases lining up with TRBD1. The germline V gene has CDR1 LGHDT and CDR2 YNNKEL (reference sequence). Trimming took 3 bases from V and 3 from J; bases not matched to a gene: 0. The CDR3 is made up of 14 amino acids.

This clonotype was detected only a few times. The chain is built from TRBV12-3 or TRBV12-4 and TRBJ1-1, with a weak D call TRBD1 (5 bases). This CDR3 spans 14 amino acids. With 8 bases removed from V and 8 bases from J, the gap between germline ends came to 21 bases. CDR3 in amino acids: CASGGGYRGSEAFF. The CDR3 DNA follows: TGTGCCAGCGGGGGGGGGTATCGGGGTTCGGAAGCTTTCTTT.

This clonotype was seen once. J is TRBJ1-5 and V is TRBV20-1; TRBD1 aligns across 7 bases. Looked up from germline, CDR1 is DFQATT and CDR2 is SNEGSKA (reference sequence). The CDR3 covers 15 residues. V shed 4 bases and J 11 bases; nucleotides not matched to a gene: 17. DNA for the CDR3: TGCAGTGCTAACGGCGACAGGGCCGCGGGGTTGGCCCAGCATTTT. This gives the protein CSANGDRAAGLAQHF.

This rearrangement joins TRBV7-9 to TRBJ2-5; D remains ambiguous. Trimming removed 1 base from V and 1 base from J, with 10 bases in between. The CDR3 extends over 15 amino acids. In germline, CDR1 is SEHNR, CDR2 FQNEAQ (reference sequence). The CDR3, as DNA: TGTGCCAGCAGCTTAGTCTATGCACCCCAAGAGACCCAGTACTTC. Protein product: CASSLVYAPQETQYF.

This clonotype was counted many times. This rearrangement joins TRBV4-1 to TRBJ1-6; 8 bases fit TRBD1. The CDR3 extends over 15 amino acids. V lost 1 base and J lost 5; bases outside the gene matches: 1. The germline V gene has CDR1 MGHRA and CDR2 YSYEKL. The CDR3 loop reads CASSQADRDNSPLHF. As DNA, the CDR3 is TGCGCCAGCAGCCAAGCGGACAGGGATAATTCACCCCTCCACTTT.

The chain is built from TRBV5-1 and TRBJ2-7, with D maybe TRBD2 (6 bases). The CDR3 is 14 residues long. The V end lost 0 bases, the J end lost 4 bases, and 11 bases lay between the germline ends. CDR1 SGHRS and CDR2 YFSETQ come from the germline V gene. The DNA for the CDR3 is TGCGCCAGCAGCTTGGGACTAGATCTATACGAGCAGTACTTC. It translates to CASSLGLDLYEQYF.

This clonotype came up many times. The chain couples TRBV5-1 to TRBJ1-2, with D unresolved. V was trimmed by 5 bases and J by 3 bases, leaving 17 bases between them. Germline values: CDR1 SGHRS, CDR2 YFSETQ. The CDR3 spans 15 residues. The CDR3 nucleotides read TGCGCCAGCAGACCGGCCGGGAGGGTTGACTATGGCTACACCTTC. Translated, it gives CASRPAGRVDYGYTF.

The chain couples TRBV15 to TRBJ2-1, with TRBD2 matching 11 bases. With V trimmed by 0 bases and J by 6 bases, 10 bases remained unmatched. The CDR3 is made up of 18 amino acids. Germline V gene data show CDR1 as LNHNV and CDR2 as YYDKDF (reference sequence). CDR3 coding DNA: TGTGCCACCAGCAGAGACGGGTTAGCGGGAGGGCGTGGCAATGAGCAGTTCTTC. Amino acids: CATSRDGLAGGRGNEQFF.

This clonotype showed up just a few times. This chain joins TRBV4-2 and TRBJ1-4, with TRBD1 as a possible D gene (6 bases). Germline V gives CDR1 LGHNA, CDR2 YNFKEQ. The CDR3 totals 17 residues. Between the trimmed V and J ends, which lost 3 bases and 0 bases, there was a span of 14 bases. Here the CDR3 reads CASSQAWGQATNEKLFF. The CDR3 region has the DNA TGTGCCAGCAGCCAGGCTTGGGGGCAAGCAACTAATGAAAAACTGTTTTTT.